This TCR beta chain was captured in a study of early T cells in non-severe SARS-CoV-2 infection. This clonotype was found a few times. Its target is unknown. Whole-study findings and limits: Anti-spike CD8 specificities were favored by VDJdb matching, whose results missed private and CD4 specificities.

From the 5' RACE reads, TCRdb called clonotypes with MiXCR, one entry per CDR3 protein. The data contain about 77,000 distinct CDR3 sequences, over 9% of them singletons. The CDR3 runs 18 residues. Germline assignment: CDR1 SGDLS and CDR2 YYNGEE. With 2 bases clipped from V and 3 bases from J, the junction kept 12 bases outside the gene matches. The sample comprised whole blood. The receptor was isolated from an adult who was a healthcare worker with PCR-confirmed SARS-CoV-2 infection or an uninfected control (not recorded which). V is TRBV9 and J is TRBJ2-1; the match to TRBD2 covers 9 bases. CDR3 sequence reads: CASSVDTSGFVGYNEQFF. CDR3 DNA: TGTGCCAGCAGCGTTGATACTAGCGGGTTTGTGGGCTACAATGAGCAGTTCTTC.